Below, one T cell receptor beta chain is given with its context. These data are taken from a study of blood T cells in healthy people across ages. Primed by a sample-barcoded 5' primer and a J-beta primer mix, a second PCR proceeded for 7 to 11 cycles. TCRdb re-called the 5' RACE reads with MiXCR, one entry per CDR3 protein. There are over a million distinct CDR3 sequences in the sample; 45% occur only once, and under 20% lies in the top ten. The sequence was obtained from a woman aged 55-69 years in good health. The material sequenced was blood.

The CDR3 sequence: CACMEGTNEQFF. Written as DNA, the CDR3 is TGTGCCTGTATGGAGGGCACCAATGAGCAGTTCTTC. The rearrangement joins TRBV30 to TRBJ2-1; D is perhaps TRBD2 (6 bases). V lost 6 bases, J lost 6 bases, and 12 bases lay in between. The CDR3 is 12 residues long. Germline CDR1 is GTSNPN and CDR2 is SVGIG (reference sequence).